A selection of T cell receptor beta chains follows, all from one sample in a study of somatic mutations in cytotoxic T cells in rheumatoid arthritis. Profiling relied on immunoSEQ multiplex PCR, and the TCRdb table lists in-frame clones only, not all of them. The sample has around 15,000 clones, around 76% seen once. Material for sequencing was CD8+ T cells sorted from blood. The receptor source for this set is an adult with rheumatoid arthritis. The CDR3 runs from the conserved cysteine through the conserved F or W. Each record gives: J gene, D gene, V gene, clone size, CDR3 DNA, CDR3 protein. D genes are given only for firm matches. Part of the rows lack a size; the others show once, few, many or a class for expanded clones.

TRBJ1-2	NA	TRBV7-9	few	TGTGCCAGCAGCTTGGGAAGGATCGCTGGCTACACCTTC	CASSLGRIAGYTF
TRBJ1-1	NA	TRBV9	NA	TGTGCCAGCAGCGTAGAGCCCCTCCCGCTTGGGGAAACTGAAGCTTTCTTT	CASSVEPLPLGETEAFF
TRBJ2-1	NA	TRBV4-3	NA	TGCGCCAGCAGCCAATATAATGCGGGATACAATGAGCAGTTCTTC	CASSQYNAGYNEQFF
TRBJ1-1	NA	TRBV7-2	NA	TGTGCCAGCAGCTCCGGGGTGATGGCTTTCTTT	CASSSGVMAFF
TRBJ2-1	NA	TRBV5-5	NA	TGTGCCAGCCGCTCGAGTCTCGGGGATGAGCAGTTCTTC	CASRSSLGDEQFF
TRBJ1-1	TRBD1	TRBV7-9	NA	TGTGCCAGCAGCTTATTGACAGGGGGTGATATGAACACTGAAGCTTTCTTT	CASSLLTGGDMNTEAFF
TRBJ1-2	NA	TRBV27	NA	TGTGCCAGCAGTTTGACGGGAAACTATGGCTACACCTTC	CASSLTGNYGYTF
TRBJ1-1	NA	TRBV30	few	TGTGCCTGGAGTGCACCCATGGACGGGAACACTGAAGCTTTCTTT	CAWSAPMDGNTEAFF
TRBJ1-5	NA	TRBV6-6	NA	TGTGCCAGCAGTTTTGGACAGTATAGCAATCAGCCCCAGCATTTT	CASSFGQYSNQPQHF
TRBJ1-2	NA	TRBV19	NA	TGTGCCAGTAGTATCCCAGGGCCCTCCGATGGCTACACCTTC	CASSIPGPSDGYTF
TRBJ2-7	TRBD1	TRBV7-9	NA	TGTGCCAGCAGCTTACGACAGGGTTATGTGGACGAGCAGTACTTC	CASSLRQGYVDEQYF
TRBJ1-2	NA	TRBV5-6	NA	TGTGCCAGCAGCTCGGGGGATAACTATGGCTACACCTTC	CASSSGDNYGYTF
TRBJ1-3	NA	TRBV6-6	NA	TGTGCCAGCAGTTTACTCAGGGTCACCGCTGGAAACACCATATATTTT	CASSLLRVTAGNTIYF
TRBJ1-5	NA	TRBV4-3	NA	TGCGCCAGCAGCCAAGGGAGAACACCAAATCAGCCCCAGCATTTT	CASSQGRTPNQPQHF
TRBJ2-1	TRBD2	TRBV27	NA	TGTGCCAGCAGTACCCCTAGCGGGGGCTACAATGAGCAGTTCTTC	CASSTPSGGYNEQFF
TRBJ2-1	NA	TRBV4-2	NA	TGTGCCAGCAGCCAAGAAGGTCGAGGCTTGCAGTTCTTC	CASSQEGRGLQFF
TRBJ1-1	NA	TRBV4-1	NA	TGCGCCAGCAGCCAGATGAATAGGGGGATTAGCACTGAAGCTTTCTTT	CASSQMNRGISTEAFF
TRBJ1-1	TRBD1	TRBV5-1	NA	TGCGCCAGCAGACCTATATCGACAGGGGGGGGAGGTGGTGAAGCTTTCTTT	CASRPISTGGGGGEAFF
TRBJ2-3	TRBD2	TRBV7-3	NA	TGTGCCAGCAGCTTAGACCTGGGACTAGCGGGCACAGATACGCAGTATTTT	CASSLDLGLAGTDTQYF
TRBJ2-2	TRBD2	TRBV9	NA	TGTGCCAGCAGCGTACCCAAGACGGGGGGGCAAGGCACCGGGGAGCTGTTTTTT	CASSVPKTGGQGTGELFF
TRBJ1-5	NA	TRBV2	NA	TGTGCCAGCAGTGAATCTCTGGGGAATCAGCCCCAGCATTTT	CASSESLGNQPQHF
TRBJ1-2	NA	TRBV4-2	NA	TGTGCCAGCAGCCAAGAGGAACAGACCTTTTATGGCTACACCTTC	CASSQEEQTFYGYTF
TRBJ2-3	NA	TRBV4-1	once	TGCGCCAGCAGCCGGGCCCTAAGGGAGGATACGCAGTATTTT	CASSRALREDTQYF
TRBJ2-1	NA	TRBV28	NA	TGTGCCAGCAATCTGGACTTTTCCTACAATGAGCAGTTCTTC	CASNLDFSYNEQFF
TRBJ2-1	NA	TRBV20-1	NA	TGCAGTGCTCTTAGCGGCAATGAGCAGTTCTTC	CSALSGNEQFF